This T cell receptor (beta chain) was identified during a study of shared clonotypes between healthy human individuals. Study-wide results and limits: Generally, naive subsets came out with larger estimated richness than memory subsets.

Original processing notes: Filtering differed because ImmunoSEQ produced junction-only sequences that carried no quality scores. Clones were sequenced by immunoSEQ multiplex PCR, and TCRdb holds only the in-frame ones, with some missing. V and J calls and clone size come straight from that table; D and trimming were deduced from the DNA. In the table there are some 1.5 million clones, 95% to 99% of which are singletons. Trimming pared 3 bases from V and 2 bases from J, leaving 4 bases between. CDR1 and CDR2 from the germline V gene are KGHSH and LQKENI. CDR3 size: 12 residues. Every one of the donors was a Caucasian adult that lived in Nashville, Tennessee. Researchers partitioned CD4+ cells into CD45RA+ naive and CD45RA-negative memory subsets. A remark on this clone: Its antigen remains unidentified. In the same sample, other DNA sequences code for this CDR3.

The sequenced sample was naive CD4+ T cells sorted from blood. The subset denotes: CD45RA+ positively selected. The clonotype originates from a man aged 25 to 40 in good health. V and J are TRBV18 and TRBJ1-1; D uncertain. For the CDR3, the DNA is TGTGCCAGCTCACCTGAAAACACTGAAGCTTTCTTT. Translation: CASSPENTEAFF.